Each of the 15 T cell receptor beta chains below was sequenced from the same sample in a study of CD8+CD57+ T cells in acquired aplastic anemia (dated by TCRdb to between 2018 and 2020). The patients picked for sequencing were ones in whom flow cytometry had shown an expansion of CD8+CD57+ cells. Sequencing relied on an Illumina HiSeq 2000. Genomic DNA was used as template for profiling of TCR beta VDJ combinations and CDR3 sequences. TCRdb reprocessed the public reads (quality trimming at Q25 with fastp, clone calling with MiXCR) and kept in-frame beta chains. Each record represents a unique CDR3 protein, reported with the most common genes and DNA among its rows. The sample data list about 180,000 distinct CDR3 sequences, and 45% to 55% of these were observed just once. The ten largest clones take up about 1% of the sample. The sample taken for sequencing was sorted CD4+, CD8+, or CD8+CD57+ T cells (not recorded which) from PBMCs. These receptors were taken from a human donor with aplastic anemia.

This clonotype was recorded at least ten times. The chain uses TRBV7-7 and TRBJ2-7; 8 nucleotides line up with TRBD2. The V gene end was trimmed by 1 base and the J gene end by 5 bases; junction bases not matched to a gene: 7. The CDR3 length is 15 residues. Per germline, CDR1 SSHAT and CDR2 FNYEAQ (reference sequence). The CDR3 here is CASSLEAGASNEQYF. The CDR3 coding sequence is TGTGCCAGCAGCTTAGAAGCGGGGGCATCCAACGAGCAGTACTTC.

This clonotype was seen ten or more times. This chain joins TRBV5-5 and TRBJ1-5; D is perhaps TRBD1 (5 bases). Per germline, CDR1 SGHKS and CDR2 YYEKEE (reference sequence). Trimming left V 4 bases short and J 1 base short, with 15 bases between. CDR3 size: 16 residues. The CDR3 nucleotides read TGTGCCAGCAGCACTCAGGGAGGGGACAGCAATCAGCCCCAGCATTTT. Translated, it gives CASSTQGGDSNQPQHF.

The CDR3 region has the DNA TGTGCCAGCAGCCCACGGGACAGAGGGATAGATGAGCAGTACTTC. Its protein product is CASSPRDRGIDEQYF. The chain links TRBV7-9 to TRBJ2-7; TRBD1 matches at 7 bases. V was clipped by 5 bases and J by 7 bases; unmatched bases: 14. CDR3 length: 15 amino acids. CDR1 SEHNR and CDR2 FQNEAQ come from the germline V gene (reference sequence).

This clonotype was seen ten or more times. A read error may explain this, as a much larger clone is one base away. V and J are TRBV2 and TRBJ2-5, with TRBD1 matching over 7 bases. The CDR3 is made up of 14 amino acids. Per the germline V gene, CDR1 is SNHLY and CDR2 is FYNNEI. In DNA form, the CDR3 reads TGTGCCAGCAGTCCAAGGACAGGCATAGAGGCCCAGTACTTC. It encodes CASSPRTGIEAQYF.

The rearrangement links TRBV15 to TRBJ1-4; no firm D call. Germline CDR1 and CDR2: LNHNV and YYDKDF (reference sequence). The germline V and J ends were trimmed by 5 bases and 0 bases, with 10 bases remaining between them. The CDR3 consists of 15 residues. CDR3 sequence: CATSENIATNEKLFF. For the CDR3, the DNA is TGTGCCACCAGCGAAAATATTGCAACTAATGAAAAACTGTTTTTT.

This clonotype showed up many times. The J gene is TRBJ2-1, the V gene TRBV29-1, with 15 bases aligning to TRBD2. The J segment lost 13 bases and the V segment lost 8 bases, leaving 6 bases of the junction unmatched. The CDR3 consists of 12 residues. Germline values: CDR1 SQVTM, CDR2 ANQGSEA. The CDR3 DNA reads as TGCAGCTCGGGACTAGCGGGGGGACATCAGTTCTTC. It translates to CSSGLAGGHQFF.

The chain has TRBV2 and TRBJ2-7; D assignment may be TRBD1 or TRBD2 (6 bases each). Looked up from germline, CDR1 is SNHLY and CDR2 is FYNNEI. This CDR3 has 13 residues. Deletions cut 6 bases from V and 2 bases from J, with 11 bases between. The CDR3 loop reads CASRGGTAYEQYF. In DNA form, the CDR3 reads TGTGCCAGCAGGGGGGGCACAGCCTACGAGCAGTACTTC.

This clonotype has at least ten counts. The CDR3, as DNA: TGTGCCACCAGCAGAGCCCGACCAGCCAATGAGCAGTTCTTC. It yields the protein CATSRARPANEQFF. V is TRBV15 and J is TRBJ2-1; D gene uncertain. Germline CDR1 and CDR2: LNHNV and YYDKDF (reference sequence). The V gene lost 1 base and the J gene lost 6 bases, with 10 bases spanning the gap. CDR3 length equals 14 residues.

This clonotype occurred a few times. The V call is TRBV19, the J call TRBJ1-5; tentative D call: TRBD1 (5 bases). Trimming stripped 4 bases from V and 4 bases from J, with 11 bases between. The CDR3 extends over 14 amino acids. Germline values: CDR1 LNHDA, CDR2 SQIVND (reference sequence). The CDR3 nucleotides are TGTGCCAGTAGTAGAGGGGCCCCAAATCAGCCCCAGCATTTT. Its translation: CASSRGAPNQPQHF.

A note on this clonotype: A junction boundary mismatches the germline segment, possibly from a read error. This chain links TRBV11-1 with TRBJ2-3, with D possibly matching TRBD2 (5 bases). CDR3 length: 16 amino acids. Germline V CDR1 and CDR2: SGHAT, FQDESV (reference sequence). The CDR3 loop is CASSLSSLSSTDTQFF. The CDR3 nucleotides read TGTGCCAGCAGCTTATCTTCGTTATCTAGCACAGATACGCAGTTTTTT.

This clonotype was observed many times. This chain joins TRBV7-9 and TRBJ1-2; possibly TRBD1 for D (6 bases). Trimming removed 3 bases at V and 8 bases at J, with 13 bases between. Germline loops: CDR1 SEHNR, CDR2 FQNEAQ (reference sequence). This CDR3 is 13 amino acids long. DNA for the CDR3: TGTGCCAGCAGCTTCTCGGGGGCGCGGGGCTACACCTTC. Translated, it gives CASSFSGARGYTF.

This clonotype has only one observation. V gene TRBV20-1 combines with J gene TRBJ2-1, with 8 positions matching TRBD2. The V gene's germline CDR1 is DFQATT and CDR2 SNEGSKA (reference sequence). The CDR3 length is 13 residues. J gave up 2 bases and V 7 bases, and 4 bases lay outside the gene matches. The DNA of the CDR3 is TGCAGTGTGGTTAGCGGGGCCTACAATGAGCAGTTCTTC. Protein product: CSVVSGAYNEQFF.

V usage is TRBV20-1 and J usage is TRBJ1-1, with D unresolved. Germline V gene sequence: CDR1 DFQATT, CDR2 SNEGSKA (reference sequence). V shed 1 base and J shed 3 bases, with 12 bases lying between them. The CDR3 contains 14 residues. Here the CDR3 reads CSARGDREDTEAFF. In nucleotides, the CDR3 is TGCAGTGCTAGAGGAGATCGGGAGGACACTGAAGCTTTCTTT.

The chain recombines TRBV10-3 with TRBJ1-4; D gene unclear. The CDR3 is 14 residues long. Looked up from germline, CDR1 is ENHRY and CDR2 is SYGVKD. V gave up 0 bases and J gave up 2 bases, with 4 bases separating them. CDR3 region: CAISESGTNEKLFF. The CDR3 DNA sequence: TGTGCCATCAGTGAGTCGGGGACTAATGAAAAACTGTTTTTT.

This CDR3 is CASSLWASLADTQYF. In nucleotides, the CDR3 is TGCGCCAGCAGCTTGTGGGCGTCCCTGGCAGATACGCAGTATTTT. The chain recombines TRBV5-1 with TRBJ2-3; no clear D gene. Trimming removed 1 base at V and 4 bases at J, with 13 bases between. CDR3 length: 15 residues. CDR1 and CDR2 (germline): SGHRS, YFSETQ.